What follows are 17 T cell receptor beta chains derived from one specimen sequenced in a study of blood T cell repertoires in COVID-19. Profiled with immunoSEQ multiplex PCR; TCRdb holds only in-frame clones, not every one. This sample carries approximately 250,000 clones, roughly 88% of them seen once, and the ten largest clones take about 2%. What was sequenced was peripheral blood. The receptors come from a man between 40 and 49 years old who had recovered from COVID-19.

V is TRBV5-1 and J is TRBJ2-7, with 7 nucleotides matching TRBD2. This CDR3 contains 15 residues. V was pared by 6 bases and J by 0 bases, with 9 bases of the junction left unmatched. The V gene's germline CDR1 is SGHRS and CDR2 YFSETQ. The CDR3: CASTPLSGPSYEQYF. CDR3 in DNA: TGCGCCAGCACCCCGCTTAGCGGGCCCTCCTACGAGCAGTACTTC.

The rearrangement joins TRBV6-2 or TRBV6-3 to TRBJ1-1, with D possibly TRBD1 on 5 matching bases. The CDR3 runs 16 residues. The germline V gene has CDR1 MNHEY and CDR2 SVGEGT. Trimming left V 2 bases short and J 1 base short, with 14 bases between. This CDR3 is CASSYGGDGQNTEAFF. The CDR3, as DNA: TGTGCCAGCAGTTACGGAGGGGACGGCCAGAACACTGAAGCTTTCTTT.

The V gene is TRBV24-1, the J gene TRBJ2-2; the D gene is possibly TRBD2 (6 bases). V was pared by 1 base and J by 6 bases, with 8 bases between. Germline V lookup: CDR1 KGHDR, CDR2 SFDVKD. The CDR3 contains 14 residues. In DNA form, the CDR3 reads TGTGCCACCAGTGATTTACGGGGGTCCGGGGAGCTGTTTTTT. This codes for CATSDLRGSGELFF.

The chain uses TRBV19 and TRBJ1-1; D not certain. V lost 1 base, J lost 4 bases, and 10 bases lay in between. This CDR3 spans 14 amino acids. Germline loops: CDR1 LNHDA, CDR2 SQIVND (reference sequence). The CDR3 region is CASSIGLRGTEAFF. CDR3 in DNA: TGTGCCAGTAGTATAGGGCTACGGGGCACTGAAGCTTTCTTT.

The gene calls are TRBV5-1 and TRBJ2-3, with D unclear. This CDR3 spans 14 amino acids. The V end was cut by 0 bases, the J end by 6 bases, with 11 bases between. From germline, CDR1 is SGHRS and CDR2 YFSETQ. CDR3 loop: CASSLGPPADTQYF. CDR3 DNA sequence: TGCGCCAGCAGCTTGGGCCCCCCAGCGGATACGCAGTATTTT.

This rearrangement joins TRBV9 to TRBJ2-7; 7 nucleotides line up with TRBD1. The CDR3 contains 15 residues. CDR1 is SGDLS, CDR2 YYNGEE, per germline. J was trimmed by 1 base and V by 2 bases; bases with no gene match: 6. CDR3 sequence: CASSVTDRSSYEQYF. DNA of the CDR3: TGTGCCAGCAGCGTTACGGACAGGAGTTCCTACGAGCAGTACTTC.

V usage is TRBV15 and J usage is TRBJ2-3; 7 nucleotides match TRBD2. V was clipped by 5 bases and J by 2 bases; unmatched bases: 4. This CDR3 has 14 amino acids. CDR1 is LNHNV and CDR2 is YYDKDF in the germline V gene (reference sequence). The CDR3 region has the DNA TGTGCCACCAGCCGCGGGAGCCCCACAGATACGCAGTATTTT. It yields the protein CATSRGSPTDTQYF.

This chain joins TRBV19 and TRBJ2-6; the D gene is possibly TRBD2 (7 bases). Germline CDR1 is LNHDA and CDR2 is SQIVND (reference sequence). This CDR3 spans 19 amino acids. V lost 4 bases and J lost 0, with 19 bases in between. CDR3 loop: CASSTPGAGASSGANVLTF. CDR3 DNA: TGTGCCAGTAGTACACCCGGGGCGGGGGCCTCCTCTGGGGCCAACGTCCTGACTTTC.

This chain's CDR3 is CASNSRRGHEQFF. CDR3 bases: TGTGCCAGCAATTCTCGGAGGGGACATGAGCAGTTCTTC. The chain couples TRBV5-8 to TRBJ2-1; tentatively, D is TRBD2 (6 bases). V was pared by 6 bases and J by 8 bases, with 15 bases between. The germline CDR1 and CDR2 sequences are SGHTS and YDEGEE. The CDR3 has 13 residues.

This chain joins TRBV7-2 and TRBJ2-7, with 11 nucleotides matching TRBD1. This CDR3 is 14 amino acids long. Trimming took 7 bases from V and 7 from J; bases not matched to a gene: 9. CDR1 is SGHTA and CDR2 is FQGNSA in the germline V gene. This CDR3 is CASTPGQGGWEQYF. The CDR3 DNA reads as TGTGCCAGCACCCCGGGACAGGGGGGTTGGGAGCAGTACTTC.

V and J are TRBV9 and TRBJ1-5; D gene ambiguous. Trimming removed 4 bases from V and 2 bases from J, with 10 bases in between. Germline CDR1 and CDR2: SGDLS and YYNGEE. The CDR3 loop spans 14 amino acids. This CDR3 is CASSPSGGNQPQHF. CDR3 coding DNA: TGTGCCAGCAGCCCTAGTGGAGGCAATCAGCCCCAGCATTTT.

The rearrangement uses TRBV5-5 and TRBJ1-1, with 8 bases that match TRBD1. The germline CDR1 and CDR2 sequences are SGHKS and YYEKEE (reference sequence). The J segment lost 1 base and the V segment lost 5 bases, leaving 4 bases of the junction unmatched. CDR3 length: 14 amino acids. The CDR3 nucleotides read TGTGCCAGCAGGCCCGGGACAGGGAACACTGAAGCTTTCTTT. Its translation: CASRPGTGNTEAFF. Drawing the rest from reference TRBV5-5 and TRBJ1-1, the complete variable domain is DAGVTQSPTHLIKTRGQQVTLRCSPISGHKSVSWYQQVLGQGPQFIFQYYEKEERGRGNFPDRFSARQFPNYSSELNVNALLLGDSALYLCASRPGTGNTEAFFGQGTRLTVV.

The chain uses TRBV10-1 and TRBJ1-2, with 7 nucleotides matching TRBD1. CDR3 length: 13 residues. V was pared by 2 bases and J by 7 bases, with 4 bases of the junction left unmatched. Germline loops: CDR1 WNHNN, CDR2 SYGVQD (reference sequence). The CDR3 region is CASSERQGSGYTF. DNA for the CDR3: TGCGCCAGCAGTGAGCGACAGGGAAGTGGCTACACCTTC.

The V and J genes are TRBV5-1 and TRBJ2-7, with TRBD1 matching over 7 bases. Germline CDR1 reads SGHRS; CDR2 reads YFSETQ. The CDR3 contains 14 residues. The ends lost 3 bases at V and 4 bases at J; junction bases unmatched: 7. CDR3 nucleotides: TGCGCCAGCAGCTCACCGGGACAGAAGTACGAGCAGTACTTC. Translated, it gives CASSSPGQKYEQYF.

The chain joins TRBV9 to TRBJ2-7; 7 bases line up with TRBD1. V shed 1 base, J shed 1 base, and the junction held 5 bases outside the gene matches. The CDR3 covers 15 residues. Germline values: CDR1 SGDLS, CDR2 YYNGEE. The CDR3 DNA reads TGTGCCAGCAGCGTACACCCGACAGGGTCCTACGAGCAGTACTTC. It is translated as CASSVHPTGSYEQYF. Looking up the rest from reference TRBV9 and TRBJ2-7 gives the full variable domain: DSGVTQTPKHLITATGQRVTLRCSPRSGDLSVYWYQQSLDQGLQFLIQYYNGEERAKGNILERFSAQQFPDLHSELNLSSLELGDSALYFCASSVHPTGSYEQYFGPGTRLTVT.

The V call is TRBV30, the J call TRBJ1-5; D is possibly TRBD1 (6 bases). Germline-derived CDR1 and CDR2 are GTSNPN and SVGIG (reference sequence). This CDR3 is built from 16 residues. Trimming left V 1 base short and J 2 bases short, with 15 bases between. This chain's CDR3 is CAWSGWGGKGNQPQHF. In nucleotides, the CDR3 is TGTGCCTGGAGTGGTTGGGGGGGCAAGGGCAATCAGCCCCAGCATTTT.

This sequence joins TRBV5-8 and TRBJ2-3; 10 bases map to TRBD2. V shed 4 bases and J 4 bases; nucleotides not matched to a gene: 12. Looked up from germline, CDR1 is SGHTS and CDR2 is YDEGEE. CDR3 size: 17 residues. The DNA of the CDR3 is TGTGCCAGCAGCCGCCTTATTAGGACTAGCGGTGCAGATACGCAGTATTTT. Protein sequence: CASSRLIRTSGADTQYF. The full variable domain, in which reference TRBV5-8 and TRBJ2-3 provide the parts outside the CDR3, is EAGVTQSPTHLIKTRGQQATLRCSPISGHTSVYWYQQALGLGLQFLLWYDEGEERNRGNFPPRFSGRQFPNYSSELNVNALELEDSALYLCASSRLIRTSGADTQYFGPGTRLTVL.